This record covers a single T cell receptor beta chain. The source of the sample is a study of cytomegalovirus exposure and HLA in healthy donors. Germline values: CDR1 SEHNR, CDR2 FQNEAQ (reference sequence). Trimming removed 5 bases at V and 6 bases at J, with 17 bases between. The CDR3 spans 14 residues. This PCR relied on a set of 60 Vbeta primers and 13 Jbeta primers. Generated by immunoSEQ multiplex PCR, the TCRdb table keeps only in-frame clones and is missing some. The sample lists 110,000 or so clones, about 64% occurring once. The source of this sequence is a man younger than 35 in good health and CMV-seropositive. The source material was PBMCs. The chain uses TRBV7-9 and TRBJ2-7; the D gene is possibly TRBD1 (6 bases). The CDR3: CASSPGASLGEQYV. The CDR3 DNA reads as TGTGCCAGCAGCCCAGGGGCTAGCCTAGGCGAGCAGTACGTC.